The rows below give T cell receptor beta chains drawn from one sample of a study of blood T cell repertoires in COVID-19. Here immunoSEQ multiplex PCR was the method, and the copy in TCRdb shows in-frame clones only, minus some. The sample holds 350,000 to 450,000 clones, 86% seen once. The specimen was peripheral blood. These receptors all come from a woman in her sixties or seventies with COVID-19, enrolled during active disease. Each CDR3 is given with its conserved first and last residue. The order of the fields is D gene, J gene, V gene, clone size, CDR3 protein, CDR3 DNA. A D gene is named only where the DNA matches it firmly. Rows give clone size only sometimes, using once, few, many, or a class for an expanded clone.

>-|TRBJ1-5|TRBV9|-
CASSTGGGSENQPQHF
TGTGCCAGCAGCACCGGAGGAGGGAGCGAGAATCAGCCCCAGCATTTT
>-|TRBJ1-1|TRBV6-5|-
CASSLQNTEAFF
TGTGCCAGCAGTTTACAGAACACTGAAGCTTTCTTT
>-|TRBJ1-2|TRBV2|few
CASSSTGSFGYGYTF
TGTGCCAGCAGTTCTACAGGGAGCTTTGGCTATGGCTACACCTTC
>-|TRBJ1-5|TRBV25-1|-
CASSAGERQPQHF
TGTGCCAGCAGTGCAGGGGAGCGTCAGCCCCAGCATTTT
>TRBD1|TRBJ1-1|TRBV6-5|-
CASSYPGGVNTEAFF
TGTGCCAGCAGTTATCCAGGGGGCGTTAACACTGAAGCTTTCTTT
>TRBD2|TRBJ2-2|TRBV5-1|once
CASSLATSENTGELFF
TGCGCCAGCAGCTTGGCCACTAGCGAGAACACCGGGGAGCTGTTTTTT
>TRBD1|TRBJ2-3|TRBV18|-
CASSPNRQGSTDTQYF
TGTGCCAGCTCACCCAATCGACAGGGGAGCACAGATACGCAGTATTTT
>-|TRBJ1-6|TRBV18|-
CASSPQTGSTYNSPLHF
TGTGCCAGCTCACCCCAAACAGGGTCTACCTATAATTCACCCCTCCACTTT
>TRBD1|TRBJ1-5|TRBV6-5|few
CASSSQTGGSNQPQHF
TGTGCCAGCAGTTCCCAGACAGGGGGCAGCAATCAGCCCCAGCATTTT
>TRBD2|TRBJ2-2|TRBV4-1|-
CASSQVRGLANTGELFF
TGCGCCAGCAGCCAAGTTCGAGGACTAGCGAACACCGGGGAGCTGTTTTTT
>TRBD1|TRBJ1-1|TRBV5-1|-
CASSLDRVNTEAFF
TGCGCCAGCAGTTTGGACAGGGTGAACACTGAAGCTTTCTTT
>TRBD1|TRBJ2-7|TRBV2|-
CASSGQGAYEQYF
TGTGCCAGCAGTGGGCAGGGGGCCTACGAGCAGTACTTC
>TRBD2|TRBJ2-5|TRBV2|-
CASSDPTSGGQETQYF
TGTGCCAGCAGTGATCCCACTAGCGGGGGGCAAGAGACCCAGTACTTC
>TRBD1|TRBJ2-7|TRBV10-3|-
CAIRGDRGIAYEQYF
TGTGCCATCAGAGGGGACAGGGGCATCGCCTACGAGCAGTACTTC
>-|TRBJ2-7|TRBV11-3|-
CASSHGGAYEQYF
TGTGCCAGCAGCCACGGGGGAGCCTACGAGCAGTACTTC
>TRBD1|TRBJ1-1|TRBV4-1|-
CASRQGALGNTEAFF
TGCGCCAGCAGACAGGGGGCGCTGGGAAACACTGAAGCTTTCTTT